This entry concerns a single T cell receptor (beta chain). This sample was taken from a study of blood T cell repertoires in COVID-19. Study in general: From the United States, Italy and Spain came samples of acute and convalescent COVID-19. T cells, B-cell-depleted T cells, or PBMCs provided the cDNA or gDNA that served as material.

Trimming cost V 8 bases and J 7 bases, with 24 bases left between them. CDR3 length: 16 residues. The germline CDR1 and CDR2 sequences are ENHRY and SYGVKD. Original methodology: Nucleated cell number was recorded as an estimate derived from reference gene primer amplification. Only in-frame clones appear in the TCRdb table, and some are missing; sequencing was by immunoSEQ multiplex PCR. V, J and clone size reflect that table, while D and trimming were determined from the DNA. The data contain roughly 290,000 clones, more than 70% of them singletons. The source of this sequence is a woman in her forties or fifties who had recovered from COVID-19. The sequenced sample consisted of peripheral blood. The gene calls are TRBV10-3 and TRBJ2-1; a possible D gene is TRBD2 (6 bases). The CDR3 region is CAIASDLATLGNEQFF. The CDR3 nucleotides are TGTGCCATCGCGTCTGACCTAGCGACGCTGGGGAATGAGCAGTTCTTC.